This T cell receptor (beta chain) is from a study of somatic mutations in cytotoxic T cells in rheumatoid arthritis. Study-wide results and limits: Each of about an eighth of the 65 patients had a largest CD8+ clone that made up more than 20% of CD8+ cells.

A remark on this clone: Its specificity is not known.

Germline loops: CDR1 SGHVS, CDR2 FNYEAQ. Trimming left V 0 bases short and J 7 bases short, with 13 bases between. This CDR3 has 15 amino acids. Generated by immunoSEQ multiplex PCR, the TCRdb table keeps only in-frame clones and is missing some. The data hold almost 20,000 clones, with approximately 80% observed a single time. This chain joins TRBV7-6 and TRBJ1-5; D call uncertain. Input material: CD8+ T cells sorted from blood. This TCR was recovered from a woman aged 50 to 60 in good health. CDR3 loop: CASSLAGGEEQPQHF. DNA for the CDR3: TGTGCCAGCAGCTTAGCAGGTGGAGAAGAGCAGCCCCAGCATTTT.